This passage covers 16 T cell receptor beta chains from one sample sequenced in a study of beta chain features in type 1 diabetes. Regarding the study as a whole: Among all four CD4+ subsets, Type 1 diabetes patients had TCRB CDR3s that were moderately but significantly shorter.

These receptors have no known antigen. TCRB transcripts that were expressed got sequenced, as all of the isolated RNA had been reverse transcribed. TCRdb keeps only in-frame clones here, not all; method: immunoSEQ multiplex PCR. The sample comprises 200,000 to 300,000 clones, over 11% of which are singletons, and almost 0.02% rests with the top ten. The sample taken for sequencing was naive CD4+ T cells from blood. These TCRs come from a man younger than 45 with type 1 diabetes.

This clone has a handful of counts. The chain carries TRBV30 and TRBJ2-1; 8 nucleotides match TRBD1. CDR1 is GTSNPN, CDR2 SVGIG, per germline (reference sequence). Trimming at V came to 2 bases and at J to 9 bases, leaving 6 bases not matched to a gene. The CDR3 loop spans 13 amino acids. The CDR3 sequence: CAWSRDRGPEQFF. DNA for the CDR3: TGTGCCTGGAGTAGAGACAGGGGCCCTGAGCAGTTCTTC.

This sequence joins TRBV25-1 and TRBJ2-7, with TRBD1 as a possible D gene (6 bases). From germline, CDR1 is MGHDK and CDR2 SYGVNS. Trimming took 6 bases from V and 4 from J, leaving 19 bases between them. The CDR3 length is 15 residues. The CDR3 loop is CASRVNLGARYEQYF. CDR3 DNA: TGTGCCAGCAGAGTGAATTTGGGGGCCAGGTACGAGCAGTACTTC.

This clone was seen a few times. This chain links TRBV4-2 with TRBJ2-7; 9 bases fit TRBD2. Per germline, CDR1 LGHNA and CDR2 YNFKEQ. The CDR3 has 15 amino acids. After removal of 3 bases from V and 5 bases from J, the junction contained 8 bases not matched to a gene. The CDR3 loop is CASSQVPGLADEQYF. The CDR3 DNA sequence: TGTGCCAGCAGCCAGGTGCCGGGACTAGCAGACGAGCAGTACTTC.

The V and J genes are TRBV5-1 and TRBJ2-1, with TRBD2 matching over 11 bases. The CDR3 runs to 15 residues. The junction had 3 bases not matched to a gene; V was cut back by 4 bases and J by 3 bases. CDR1 is SGHRS and CDR2 is YFSETQ in the germline V gene. CDR3 loop: CASSTGTSGYNEQFF. The CDR3 DNA follows: TGCGCCAGCAGCACCGGGACTAGCGGCTACAATGAGCAGTTCTTC.

The chain is built from TRBV4-1 and TRBJ2-1, with TRBD2 matching 9 bases. Germline V gene data show CDR1 as MGHRA and CDR2 as YSYEKL. V trimming: 0 bases; J trimming: 5 bases; junction bases outside the gene matches: 8. There are 17 residues in the CDR3. The CDR3 reads CASSQDGAGGPDNEQFF. CDR3 nucleotides: TGCGCCAGCAGCCAAGATGGGGCGGGGGGGCCAGACAATGAGCAGTTCTTC.

The table lists this clone with a few counts. The chain carries TRBV7-9 and TRBJ1-5, with D perhaps matching TRBD1 (6 bases). The CDR3 spans 15 residues. Germline CDR1 SEHNR, CDR2 FQNEAQ (reference sequence). The V end was cut by 4 bases, the J end by 2 bases, with 12 bases between. CDR3 loop: CASSSQGFGNQPQHF. Written as DNA, the CDR3 is TGTGCCAGCAGCTCCCAGGGGTTTGGCAATCAGCCCCAGCATTTT.

This clone was seen only a few times. The rearrangement links TRBV14 to TRBJ2-7; possible D gene TRBD2, 5 bases. Germline assignment: CDR1 SGHDN and CDR2 FVKESK. Trimming left V 3 bases short and J 1 base short, with 7 bases between. The CDR3 has 13 amino acids. Written as DNA, the CDR3 is TGTGCCAGCAGCCAGGGAGCGTCCTACGAGCAGTACTTC. Encoded protein: CASSQGASYEQYF.

This clone has just a few counts. This chain connects TRBV6-4 to TRBJ1-1, with D possibly being TRBD1 (6 bases). Germline V CDR1 and CDR2: MRHNA, SNTAGT. The CDR3 consists of 13 residues. V was pared by 6 bases and J by 6 bases, with 14 bases between. In DNA, the CDR3 is TGTGCCAGCAGATACAGGGCTGGGGCTGAAGCTTTCTTT. Its translation: CASRYRAGAEAFF.

This clone was counted a few times. The genes are TRBV30 and TRBJ2-4; D may be TRBD2 (5 bases). Germline CDR1 GTSNPN, CDR2 SVGIG (reference sequence). The V gene lost 5 bases and the J gene lost 0 bases, with 17 bases spanning the gap. This CDR3 is 16 amino acids long. The CDR3 reads CAWGPPGVLAKNIQYF. The CDR3 region has the DNA TGTGCCTGGGGCCCCCCCGGGGTTCTAGCCAAAAACATTCAGTACTTC. The full variable domain, its missing parts supplied by reference TRBV30 and TRBJ2-4, is SQTIHQWPATLVQPVGSPLSLECTVEGTSNPNLYWYRQAAGRGLQLLFYSVGIGQISSEVPQNLSASRPQDRQFILSSKKLLLSDSGFYLCAWGPPGVLAKNIQYFGAGTRLSVL.

This clone showed up just a few times. The J gene is TRBJ2-7, the V gene TRBV5-1; 9 bases are shared with TRBD1. From germline, CDR1 is SGHRS and CDR2 YFSETQ. The CDR3 runs 14 residues. V dropped 4 bases and J dropped 5; count of bases not matched to a gene: 7. This CDR3 is CASSGPGQGHEQYF. The DNA of the CDR3 is TGCGCCAGCAGCGGGCCGGGACAGGGCCACGAGCAGTACTTC.

This clone was observed a handful of times. J is TRBJ2-5 and V is TRBV5-1; 9 nucleotides align to TRBD1. Trimming removed 7 bases from V and 5 bases from J; junction bases left unmatched: 12. Germline CDR1 reads SGHRS; CDR2 reads YFSETQ. CDR3 length: 15 amino acids. CDR3 nucleotide sequence: TGCGCCAGCCGCGCAGGACCGACAGGGGGGGAGACCCAGTACTTC. Protein sequence: CASRAGPTGGETQYF.

This clone has just a few counts. The rearrangement links TRBV19 to TRBJ2-7; TRBD1 matches 8 bases. From germline, CDR1 is LNHDA and CDR2 SQIVND (reference sequence). This CDR3 has 15 amino acids. With 4 bases clipped from V and 3 bases from J, the junction kept 8 bases outside the gene matches. The CDR3 DNA sequence: TGTGCCAGTAGTAGAGGGCAGGGGGCGGACTACGAGCAGTACTTC. Translating gives CASSRGQGADYEQYF.

This rearrangement joins TRBV30 to TRBJ2-5; 10 bases agree with TRBD2. Germline-derived CDR1 and CDR2 are GTSNPN and SVGIG (reference sequence). V shed 8 bases and J 2 bases; nucleotides not matched to a gene: 8. This CDR3 contains 14 residues. The CDR3 nucleotides are TGTGCCCGGAAAATAGCGGGAGGACAAGAGACCCAGTACTTC. Its translation is CARKIAGGQETQYF.

The gene calls are TRBV2 and TRBJ1-1; maybe TRBD1 (5 bases). CDR3 size: 13 residues. Germline V gene lookup returns CDR1 SNHLY and CDR2 FYNNEI. The V gene lost 10 bases and the J gene lost 1 base, with 13 bases spanning the gap. Here the CDR3 DNA reads TGTGCCACCCTCTCGGGGGGGAACACTGAAGCTTTCTTT. It specifies CATLSGGNTEAFF. Using reference TRBV2 and TRBJ1-1 for the parts outside the CDR3, the full variable domain is EPEVTQTPSHQVTQMGQEVILRCVPISNHLYFYWYRQILGQKVEFLVSFYNNEISEKSEIFDDQFSVERPDGSNFTLKIRSTKLEDSAMYFCATLSGGNTEAFFGQGTRLTVV.

This clone has only a few counts. The chain joins TRBV30 to TRBJ2-1; 9 positions agree with TRBD2. This CDR3 has 14 residues. V shed 5 bases and J 7 bases; nucleotides not matched to a gene: 9. The germline gives CDR1 GTSNPN, CDR2 SVGIG (reference sequence). The DNA of the CDR3 is TGTGCCTGGGGGACTAGCCCCCTACAGAATGAGCAGTTCTTC. The encoded protein is CAWGTSPLQNEQFF.

The J gene is TRBJ2-3, the V gene TRBV18, with TRBD2 matching over 9 bases. J was trimmed by 0 bases and V by 0 bases; bases with no gene match: 7. Looked up from germline, CDR1 is KGHSH and CDR2 is LQKENI. The CDR3 loop spans 18 amino acids. The CDR3 sequence: CASSPPGFLAGSTDTQYF. CDR3 in DNA: TGTGCCAGCTCACCACCGGGATTCCTAGCGGGAAGCACAGATACGCAGTATTTT.